A selection of T cell receptor beta chains follows, all from one sample in a study of cytomegalovirus exposure and HLA in healthy donors. Assay used: immunoSEQ multiplex PCR; TCRdb lists only in-frame clones, some missing. This sample has approximately 100,000 clones, with over 60% found just once. Specimen: PBMCs. The receptors here all came from a man between 60 and 75 years old in good health and CMV-seropositive. Each CDR3 is given with its conserved first and last residue. D genes are given only for firm matches. The listing skips clone size in some rows; elsewhere it reads once, few, many or a size class.

14,TRBD1,TRBV10-3,TRBJ2-2,.,CAIKAITGAGELFF,TGTGCCATCAAAGCCATCACAGGGGCCGGGGAGCTGTTTTTT
14,.,TRBV2,TRBJ1-3,.,CASTSTGIGNTIYF,TGTGCCAGCACATCGACGGGGATTGGAAACACCATATATTTT
16,TRBD1,TRBV18,TRBJ2-1,.,CASSPRRDRGQNEQFF,TGTGCCAGCTCACCCCGCCGGGACAGGGGGCAGAATGAGCAGTTCTTC
15,.,TRBV18,TRBJ1-2,.,CASSPLDSAEVGYTF,TGTGCCAGCTCACCCCTTGACAGTGCCGAGGTGGGCTACACCTTC
14,.,TRBV28,TRBJ1-2,.,CASSLNGVNYGYTF,TGTGCCAGCAGTTTGAACGGAGTTAACTATGGCTACACCTTC
10,.,TRBV6-1,TRBJ1-2,.,CAEGSYGYTF,TGTGCCGAAGGGAGTTATGGCTACACCTTC
14,.,TRBV11-2,TRBJ2-3,.,CASSLVSGTDTQYF,TGTGCCAGCAGCTTAGTTAGTGGTACAGATACGCAGTATTTT
13,.,TRBV6-5,TRBJ2-5,.,CASSYAGLETQYF,TGTGCCAGCAGTTACGCGGGCTTGGAGACCCAGTACTTC
16,.,TRBV4-1,TRBJ1-6,.,CASSQERGGYNSPLHF,TGCGCCAGCAGCCAAGAAAGGGGGGGGTATAATTCACCCCTCCACTTT
14,TRBD1,TRBV27,TRBJ2-7,.,CASSLSRGRNEQYF,TGTGCCAGCAGTTTATCCAGGGGGCGAAACGAGCAGTACTTC
14,.,TRBV9,TRBJ2-3,.,CASSETPSTDTQYF,TGTGCCAGCAGCGAAACTCCTAGCACAGATACGCAGTATTTT
15,TRBD1,TRBV4-1,TRBJ1-1,.,CASSRGTDINTEAFF,TGCGCCAGCAGCCGAGGGACAGACATTAACACTGAAGCTTTCTTT
11,.,TRBV20-1,TRBJ2-3,.,CSASPQDTQYF,TGCAGTGCTTCACCACAAGATACGCAGTATTTT
14,TRBD2,TRBV9,TRBJ2-7,.,CASSVDASGPGEYF,TGTGCCAGCAGCGTAGATGCTAGCGGGCCCGGAGAGTACTTC
15,TRBD1,TRBV19,TRBJ1-5,.,CASRTGGSGNQPQHF,TGTGCCAGTAGGACAGGGGGCTCGGGCAATCAGCCCCAGCATTTT
15,.,TRBV15,TRBJ1-4,.,CATSFRAVFNEKLFF,TGTGCCACCAGCTTTCGAGCTGTTTTTAATGAAAAACTGTTTTTT
13,.,TRBV2,TRBJ1-5,.,CASSEGTYQPQHF,TGTGCCAGCAGTGAGGGCACCTATCAGCCCCAGCATTTT
15,TRBD1,TRBV19,TRBJ2-7,once,CASSVRDSGPYEQYF,TGTGCCAGTAGTGTCCGGGACAGCGGCCCCTACGAGCAGTACTTC
13,TRBD1,TRBV7-7,TRBJ2-5,.,CASSPDRGQTQYF,TGTGCCAGCAGCCCAGACAGGGGGCAGACCCAGTACTTC
17,TRBD2,TRBV10-2,TRBJ2-5,once,CASSEMASGGARETQYF,TGCGCCAGCAGTGAAATGGCTAGCGGGGGGGCGCGGGAGACCCAGTACTTC
17,TRBD2,TRBV9,TRBJ2-3,.,CASSVELAGGPTDTQYF,TGTGCCAGCAGCGTAGAATTAGCGGGGGGGCCAACAGATACGCAGTATTTT
15,.,TRBV18,TRBJ2-1,.,CASSPADSLDGEQFF,TGTGCCAGCTCACCAGCAGACAGCCTGGATGGGGAGCAGTTCTTC
14,.,TRBV5-4,TRBJ1-4,few,CASSKDRTNEKLFF,TGTGCCAGCAGCAAGGACAGAACTAATGAAAAACTGTTTTTT
15,.,TRBV7-9,TRBJ1-4,once,CASSLGGGANEKLFF,TGTGCCAGCAGCCTGGGAGGGGGGGCTAATGAAAAACTGTTTTTT
14,TRBD1,TRBV29-1,TRBJ2-5,.,CSVPGQGVMETQYF,TGCAGCGTTCCCGGACAGGGAGTTATGGAGACCCAGTACTTC
16,TRBD1,TRBV6-5,TRBJ1-1,.,CASSYTTGGLGTEAFF,TGTGCCAGCAGTTACACTACAGGGGGCTTAGGGACTGAAGCTTTCTTT
13,TRBD1,TRBV7-6,TRBJ2-2,.,CASSRTGLGELFF,TGTGCCAGCAGCAGGACAGGGCTCGGGGAGCTGTTTTTT
15,.,TRBV6-1,TRBJ2-5,.,CASSERFGLQETQYF,TGTGCCAGCAGTGAAAGGTTTGGGCTCCAAGAGACCCAGTACTTC
14,.,TRBV30,TRBJ1-1,.,CAWGWRGGNTEAFF,TGTGCCTGGGGGTGGAGGGGGGGAAACACTGAAGCTTTCTTT
16,TRBD1,TRBV11-3,TRBJ2-1,.,CASSRGGQGAYNEQFF,TGTGCCAGCAGCCGGGGGGGACAGGGGGCCTACAATGAGCAGTTCTTC
15,TRBD2,TRBV9,TRBJ2-5,once,CASSVGGGDLKTQYF,TGTGCCAGCAGCGTAGGTGGGGGGGATTTGAAGACCCAGTACTTC
15,.,TRBV5-6,TRBJ2-1,.,CASSLGGGGGVKQFF,TGTGCCAGCAGCTTGGGCGGGGGCGGGGGAGTTAAGCAGTTCTTC
13,.,TRBV4-1,TRBJ2-7,many,CASSPGFRYEQYF,TGCGCCAGCAGCCCAGGCTTTCGCTACGAGCAGTACTTC
13,.,TRBV6-6,TRBJ2-5,.,CATRNQGQETQYF,TGTGCCACGCGGAATCAGGGGCAAGAGACCCAGTACTTC
13,TRBD1,TRBV5-1,TRBJ2-3,.,CASSVQGSDTQYF,TGCGCCAGCAGCGTACAGGGGAGCGATACGCAGTATTTT
13,.,TRBV10-3,TRBJ1-5,.,CAISVQENQPQHF,TGTGCCATCAGTGTACAGGAGAATCAGCCCCAGCATTTT
15,.,TRBV28,TRBJ1-5,once,CASSLPGQSNQPQHF,TGTGCCAGCAGTTTACCCGGACAGAGCAATCAGCCCCAGCATTTT
14,.,TRBV11-2,TRBJ2-5,.,CASSLVARQETQYF,TGTGCCAGCAGCTTAGTTGCCAGGCAAGAGACCCAGTACTTC
14,TRBD1,TRBV25-1,TRBJ2-3,.,CASSVTGVTDTQYF,TGTGCCAGCAGTGTGACAGGGGTCACAGATACGCAGTATTTT
15,.,TRBV7-8,TRBJ1-5,.,CASSPSVSGSQPQHF,TGTGCCAGCAGCCCCAGTGTCTCGGGAAGTCAGCCCCAGCATTTT
14,TRBD1,TRBV5-4,TRBJ1-4,.,CASSRQGAGEKLFF,TGTGCCAGCAGCCGGCAGGGGGCGGGAGAAAAACTGTTTTTT
16,TRBD1,TRBV5-1,TRBJ1-6,.,CASSRTTGEGNSPLHF,TGCGCCAGCAGCCGTACAACAGGGGAAGGTAATTCACCCCTCCACTTT
13,.,TRBV6-5,TRBJ2-7,.,CASRTSVPYEQYF,TGTGCCAGCAGGACTAGTGTACCCTACGAGCAGTACTTC
16,.,TRBV19,TRBJ1-5,.,CASRQTGSQGNQPQHF,TGTGCCAGTAGACAAACAGGGTCTCAAGGCAATCAGCCCCAGCATTTT
13,.,TRBV5-1,TRBJ2-1,.,CASRGQTEGEQFF,TGCGCCAGCAGGGGCCAAACCGAGGGTGAGCAGTTCTTC
14,.,TRBV7-6,TRBJ1-1,.,CASSLAQGNTEAFF,TGTGCCAGCAGCTTAGCGCAGGGGAACACTGAAGCTTTCTTT
17,TRBD2,TRBV19,TRBJ2-3,.,CASSLGTSGPSTDTQYF,TGTGCCAGTAGTCTCGGGACTAGCGGACCTAGCACAGATACGCAGTATTTT
16,.,TRBV19,TRBJ1-5,.,CASSNQGPFSNQPQHF,TGTGCCAGTAGCAATCAGGGCCCCTTTAGCAATCAGCCCCAGCATTTT
16,TRBD2,TRBV2,TRBJ2-5,.,CASRTGTSGGAETQYF,TGTGCCAGCAGGACCGGGACTAGCGGGGGGGCAGAGACCCAGTACTTC
14,.,TRBV5-1,TRBJ1-4,.,CASSFKGANEKLFF,TGCGCCAGCAGCTTCAAGGGGGCTAATGAAAAACTGTTTTTT
13,.,TRBV2,TRBJ2-5,.,CASSGQRKETQYF,TGTGCCAGCAGTGGACAAAGGAAAGAGACCCAGTACTTC
15,TRBD1,TRBV11-2,TRBJ1-1,.,CASSTGQGASTEAFF,TGTGCCAGCAGCACGGGACAGGGGGCTTCCACTGAAGCTTTCTTT
13,TRBD1,TRBV6-5,TRBJ1-2,.,CASSPGGSGGYTF,TGTGCCAGCAGTCCAGGGGGCAGTGGTGGCTACACCTTC
13,.,TRBV5-4,TRBJ1-2,.,CASSLNRNYGYTF,TGTGCCAGCAGCTTGAACAGGAACTATGGCTACACCTTC